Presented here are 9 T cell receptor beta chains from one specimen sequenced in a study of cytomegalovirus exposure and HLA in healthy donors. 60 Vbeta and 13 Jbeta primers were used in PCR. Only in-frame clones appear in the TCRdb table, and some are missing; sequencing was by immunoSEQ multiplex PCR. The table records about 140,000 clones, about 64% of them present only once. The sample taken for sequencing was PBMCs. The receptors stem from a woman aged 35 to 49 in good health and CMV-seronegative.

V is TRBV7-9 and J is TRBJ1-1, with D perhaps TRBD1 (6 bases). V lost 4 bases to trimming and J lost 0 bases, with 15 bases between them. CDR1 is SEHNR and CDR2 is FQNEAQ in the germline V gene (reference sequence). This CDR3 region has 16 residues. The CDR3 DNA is TGTGCCAGCAGCTCGATACCTTCAGGGGTGAACACTGAAGCTTTCTTT. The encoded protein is CASSSIPSGVNTEAFF.

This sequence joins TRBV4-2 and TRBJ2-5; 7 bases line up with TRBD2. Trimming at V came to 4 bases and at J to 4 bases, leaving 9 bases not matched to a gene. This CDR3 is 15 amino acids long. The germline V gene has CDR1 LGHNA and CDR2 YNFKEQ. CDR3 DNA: TGTGCCAGCAGCCCCCGGGGGGAAGGCTCAGAGACCCAGTACTTC. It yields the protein CASSPRGEGSETQYF.

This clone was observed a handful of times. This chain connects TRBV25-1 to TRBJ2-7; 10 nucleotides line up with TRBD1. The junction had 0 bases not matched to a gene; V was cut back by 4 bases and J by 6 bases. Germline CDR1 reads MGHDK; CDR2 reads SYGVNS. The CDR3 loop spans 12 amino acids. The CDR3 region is CASSGTGGEQYF. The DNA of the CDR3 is TGTGCCAGCAGTGGGACAGGGGGCGAGCAGTACTTC.

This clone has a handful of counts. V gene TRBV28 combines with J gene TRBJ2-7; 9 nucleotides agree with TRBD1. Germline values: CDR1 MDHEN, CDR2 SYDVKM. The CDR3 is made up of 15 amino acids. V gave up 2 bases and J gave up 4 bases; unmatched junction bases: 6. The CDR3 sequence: CASSLVGQGVYEQYF. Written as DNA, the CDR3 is TGTGCCAGCAGTTTAGTGGGACAGGGCGTGTACGAGCAGTACTTC.

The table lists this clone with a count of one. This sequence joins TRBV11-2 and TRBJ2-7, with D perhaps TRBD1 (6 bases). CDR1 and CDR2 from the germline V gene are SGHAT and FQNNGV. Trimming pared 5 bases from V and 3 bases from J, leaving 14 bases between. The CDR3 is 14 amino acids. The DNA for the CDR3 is TGTGCCAGCAGCCCCGAGGTGACAGGCTACGAGCAGTACTTC. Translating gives CASSPEVTGYEQYF.

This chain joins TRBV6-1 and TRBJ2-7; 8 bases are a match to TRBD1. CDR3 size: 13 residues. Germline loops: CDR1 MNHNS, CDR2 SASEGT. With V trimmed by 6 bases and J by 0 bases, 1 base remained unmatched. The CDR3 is CASRTGVSYEQYF. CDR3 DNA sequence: TGTGCCAGCAGGACAGGGGTCTCCTACGAGCAGTACTTC.

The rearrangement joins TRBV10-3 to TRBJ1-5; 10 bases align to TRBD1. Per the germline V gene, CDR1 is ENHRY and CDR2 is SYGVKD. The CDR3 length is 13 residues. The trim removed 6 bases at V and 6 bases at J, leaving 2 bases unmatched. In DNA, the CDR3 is TGTGCCATCAGGGACAGGGGGGTTCAGCCCCAGCATTTT. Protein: CAIRDRGVQPQHF.

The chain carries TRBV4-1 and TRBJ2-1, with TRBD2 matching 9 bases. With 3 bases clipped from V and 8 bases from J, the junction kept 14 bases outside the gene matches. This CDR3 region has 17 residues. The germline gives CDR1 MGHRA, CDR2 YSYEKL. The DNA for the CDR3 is TGCGCCAGCAGCCAGGGGTCGGGACTAGCCTTAGGTGATGAGCAGTTCTTC. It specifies CASSQGSGLALGDEQFF.

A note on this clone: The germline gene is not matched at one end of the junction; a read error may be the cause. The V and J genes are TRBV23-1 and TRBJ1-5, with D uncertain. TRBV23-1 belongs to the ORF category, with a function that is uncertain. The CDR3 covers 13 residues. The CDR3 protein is CASRQSANQPQHF. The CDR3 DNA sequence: TGCGCCAGCAGACAATCAGCCAATCAGCCCCAGCATTTT.